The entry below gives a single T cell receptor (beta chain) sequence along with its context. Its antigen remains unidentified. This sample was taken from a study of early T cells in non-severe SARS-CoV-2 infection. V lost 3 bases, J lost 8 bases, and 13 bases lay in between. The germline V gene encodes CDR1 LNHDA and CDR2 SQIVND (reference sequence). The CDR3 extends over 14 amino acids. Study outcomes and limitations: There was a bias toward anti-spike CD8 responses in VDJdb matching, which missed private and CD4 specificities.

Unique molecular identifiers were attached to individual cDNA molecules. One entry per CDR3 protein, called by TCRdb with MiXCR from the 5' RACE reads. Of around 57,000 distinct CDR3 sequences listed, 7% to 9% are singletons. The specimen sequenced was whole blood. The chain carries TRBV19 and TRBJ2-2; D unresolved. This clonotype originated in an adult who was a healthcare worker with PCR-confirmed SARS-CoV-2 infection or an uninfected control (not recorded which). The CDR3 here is CASSIGGTTGELFF. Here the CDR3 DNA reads TGTGCCAGTAGTATCGGCGGAACCACGGGGGAGCTGTTTTTT.